This TCR beta chain derives from a study of blood T cells in healthy people across ages. Each donor supplied around 10 milliliters of peripheral blood. The V segment lost 3 bases and the J segment 10 bases; nucleotides outside the gene matches: 3. Germline V gene sequence: CDR1 SGDLS, CDR2 YYNGEE. The CDR3 length is 11 residues. This clonotype was found a few times. Primers used in a second PCR of about 7 to 12 cycles were a sample-barcoded 5' primer and a J-beta primer mix. TCRdb re-called the 5' RACE reads through MiXCR, storing one row per CDR3 protein. The sample shows 1.6 million or so distinct CDR3 sequences, 30% to 35% of them seen only once.

This receptor was identified in a woman in her twenties or thirties in good health. J is TRBJ1-2 and V is TRBV9, with TRBD1 matching over 7 bases. The sequenced sample consisted of blood. The CDR3 nucleotides are TGTGCCAGCAGCGCCGACAGGGTCTACACCTTC. The encoded protein is CASSADRVYTF.